This passage covers 8 T cell receptor beta chains from one sample sequenced in a study of shared clonotypes between healthy human individuals. Only in-frame clones appear in the TCRdb table, and some are missing; sequencing was by immunoSEQ multiplex PCR. This table holds about 2.1 million clones, about 92% found once. Terminally differentiated effector memory CD45RA+ cells were left out of the naive CD8 fraction, which was CD45RO-negative and positively selected for CCR7. Sequenced input: naive CD8+ T cells from PBMCs. The receptors shown here come from a man aged 18-30 years in good health. Some clones in this sample may be carry-over from other donors' samples.

The chain recombines TRBV2 with TRBJ1-5; D is unclear. CDR1 and CDR2 (germline): SNHLY, FYNNEI. The CDR3 runs 12 residues. V lost 7 bases, J lost 6 bases, and 10 bases lay in between. The CDR3 DNA reads TGTGCCAGCACCCAATGGGGTCAGCCCCAGCATTTT. Residues: CASTQWGQPQHF.

Concerning this clone itself: Other DNA sequences in the sample encode the same CDR3. J is TRBJ2-7 and V is TRBV2; the match to TRBD1 covers 8 bases. This CDR3 has 15 amino acids. The V segment lost 2 bases and the J segment 3 bases; nucleotides outside the gene matches: 6. The germline V gene has CDR1 SNHLY and CDR2 FYNNEI. The DNA of the CDR3 is TGTGCCAGCAGTGAAAGGACAGGGAGCCTCTACGAGCAGTACTTC. This encodes CASSERTGSLYEQYF.

This sequence joins TRBV28 and TRBJ2-3, with 10 bases that match TRBD1. Germline lookup yields CDR1 MDHEN and CDR2 SYDVKM. The CDR3 totals 14 residues. Unmatched junction bases numbered 9, after V lost 5 bases and J lost 10 bases. The CDR3 sequence is CASSARDRGVPQYF. As DNA, the CDR3 is TGTGCCAGCAGTGCCCGGGACAGGGGCGTCCCGCAGTATTTT.

This clone came up once. Other DNA sequences of this sample code for an identical CDR3. V is TRBV9 and J is TRBJ2-1, with TRBD2 matching over 11 bases. The CDR3 consists of 17 residues. V lost 4 bases to trimming and J lost 0 bases; unmatched junction nucleotides: 6. Germline V gene data show CDR1 as SGDLS and CDR2 as YYNGEE. In DNA, the CDR3 is TGTGCCAGCAGCCCCCTAGCGGGAGGCGGCTCCTACAATGAGCAGTTCTTC. Protein product: CASSPLAGGGSYNEQFF.

The V call is TRBV15, the J call TRBJ2-1; unclear D gene. The CDR3 is made up of 12 amino acids. V was trimmed by 1 base and J by 8 bases, leaving 6 bases between them. From germline, CDR1 is LNHNV and CDR2 YYDKDF (reference sequence). This CDR3 reads CATSRVADEQFF. The CDR3 DNA reads as TGTGCCACCAGCAGAGTTGCGGATGAGCAGTTCTTC.

The genes are TRBV27 and TRBJ1-2, with TRBD1 identical over 7 bases. This CDR3 contains 16 residues. From germline, CDR1 is MNHEY and CDR2 SMNVEV (reference sequence). V gave up 0 bases and J gave up 6 bases; unmatched junction bases: 10. CDR3 sequence: CASSLSRTGRAHGYTF. CDR3 nucleotides: TGTGCCAGCAGTTTATCGAGGACAGGCCGGGCACATGGCTACACCTTC.

The chain is built from TRBV27 and TRBJ2-7; 7 bases are a match to TRBD1. The CDR3 runs 14 residues. Germline V gene sequence: CDR1 MNHEY, CDR2 SMNVEV (reference sequence). Germline trimming cut 0 bases from V and 6 bases from J; bases unmatched to any gene: 5. As DNA, the CDR3 is TGTGCCAGCAGTTTATCAGGGACAGCCGGCGAGCAGTACTTC. Translating gives CASSLSGTAGEQYF.

In regard to this clone: Other nucleotide sequences in the sample specify the same CDR3. This chain links TRBV10-3 with TRBJ2-5, with D perhaps matching TRBD1 (6 bases). Per the germline V gene, CDR1 is ENHRY and CDR2 is SYGVKD. Trimming left V 3 bases short and J 3 bases short, with 11 bases between. This CDR3 comprises 14 residues. The CDR3 protein is CAISDLAGEETQYF. Written as DNA, the CDR3 is TGTGCCATCAGTGATCTCGCAGGGGAAGAGACCCAGTACTTC.